Each of the 10 T cell receptor beta chains below was sequenced from the same sample in a study of identical twins. TCRdb re-called the 5' RACE reads through MiXCR, storing one row per CDR3 protein. The sample has roughly 690,000 distinct CDR3 sequences; 21% are singletons. These data also formed part of another study, on T cells expressing NK-cell markers.

The sample taken for sequencing was PBMCs. Receptor source: a woman aged 18-30 years in good health.

J is TRBJ2-3 and V is TRBV6-1; 11 positions match TRBD2. The ends lost 5 bases at V and 3 bases at J; junction bases unmatched: 10. Germline V gives CDR1 MNHNS, CDR2 SASEGT. The CDR3 length is 17 residues. CDR3 bases: TGTGCCAGCAGTCTAGATACTAGCGGGGGTTTGACAGATACGCAGTATTTT. This gives the protein CASSLDTSGGLTDTQYF.

The table lists this clonotype with a few counts. The chain employs TRBV20-1 and TRBJ1-3, with a possible D match to TRBD1 (5 bases). The CDR3 runs to 13 residues. The germline V gene has CDR1 DFQATT and CDR2 SNEGSKA (reference sequence). V lost 5 bases, J lost 0 bases, and 8 bases lay in between. CDR3 coding DNA: TGCAGTGCTCGGGGCAGCTCTGGAAACACCATATATTTT. Translation gives CSARGSSGNTIYF.

The chain links TRBV7-2 to TRBJ1-2; perhaps TRBD1 as D (6 bases). V was trimmed by 5 bases and J by 8 bases, leaving 12 bases between them. In germline, CDR1 is SGHTA, CDR2 FQGNSA. The CDR3 consists of 12 residues. In DNA form, the CDR3 reads TGTGCCAGCAGCATAAGGGGGGACGGCTACACCTTC. Encoded protein: CASSIRGDGYTF.

The sample holds a few counts of this clonotype. The CDR3, as DNA: TGTGCCAGCAGTGGGGTCCTTCCCAACTATGGCTACACCTTC. Protein product: CASSGVLPNYGYTF. The chain combines TRBV2 with TRBJ1-2; D gene ambiguous. The CDR3 has 14 residues. CDR1 and CDR2 from the germline V gene are SNHLY and FYNNEI. V was shortened by 4 bases and J by 2 bases, with 11 bases between the two germline ends.

V and J are TRBV20-1 and TRBJ1-2, with D possibly matching TRBD1 (5 bases). The CDR3 is 13 amino acids. Trimming cost V 2 bases and J 4 bases, with 11 bases left between them. Germline V gives CDR1 DFQATT, CDR2 SNEGSKA (reference sequence). This chain's CDR3 is CSARQGGSYGYTF. CDR3 DNA: TGCAGTGCTAGACAGGGAGGGAGCTATGGCTACACCTTC.

At least ten counts were recorded for this clonotype. The rearrangement uses TRBV20-1 and TRBJ1-6; the match to TRBD1 covers 8 bases. Trimming took 3 bases from V and 10 from J; bases not matched to a gene: 8. CDR3 length: 14 residues. Per germline, CDR1 DFQATT and CDR2 SNEGSKA (reference sequence). This CDR3 reads CSARGGQGSSPLHF. Written as DNA, the CDR3 is TGCAGTGCTAGGGGTGGACAGGGCTCATCACCCCTCCACTTT.

V and J are TRBV12-5 and TRBJ2-1; D is ambiguous. This CDR3 is built from 15 residues. The germline V gene encodes CDR1 LGHNT and CDR2 FRNRAP. Trimming took off 6 bases at V and 8 bases at J, with 20 bases between the two ends. CDR3 region: CASGPPAAVRHEQFF. The CDR3 DNA reads TGTGCTAGTGGACCCCCCGCTGCGGTAAGACATGAGCAGTTCTTC.

The sample holds a few counts of this clonotype. J is TRBJ1-1 and V is TRBV29-1, with 8 positions matching TRBD1. The germline V gene encodes CDR1 SQVTM and CDR2 ANQGSEA. CDR3 length: 14 residues. V was pared by 3 bases and J by 4 bases, with 7 bases of the junction left unmatched. CDR3 sequence reads: CSVDHTQGGTEAFF. CDR3 nucleotide sequence: TGCAGCGTTGACCACACACAGGGGGGCACTGAAGCTTTCTTT.

Ten or more counts support this clonotype. This sequence joins TRBV12-3 or TRBV12-4 and TRBJ2-4; 9 nucleotides agree with TRBD2. Germline trimming cut 4 bases from V and 9 bases from J; bases unmatched to any gene: 7. The CDR3 spans 14 residues. CDR3 nucleotide sequence: TGTGCCAGCAGTTCCCGGACTAGCGATACCATTCAGTACTTC. This sequence encodes CASSSRTSDTIQYF.

This clonotype has only a few counts. The rearrangement links TRBV7-9 to TRBJ2-2; TRBD2 agrees at 8 bases. Germline CDR1 is SEHNR and CDR2 is FQNEAQ (reference sequence). Trimming cost V 0 bases and J 3 bases; bases outside gene matches: 0. The CDR3 loop spans 15 amino acids. This CDR3 is CASSLALADTGELFF. CDR3 bases: TGTGCCAGCAGCTTAGCACTAGCGGACACCGGGGAGCTGTTTTTT.